The entry below gives a single T cell receptor (beta chain) sequence along with its context. What this receptor recognizes is not known. No much larger clonotype is one base removed from it; base qualities were not supplied. The entire isolated RNA was reverse transcribed using the High Capacity cDNA Reverse Transcription Kit, and thus expressed TCRB transcripts were sequenced. Deep immunoSEQ sequencing was performed on naive, central memory and regulatory T cell samples, with an average of roughly 3.3 million total reads per sample. After sorted cells were lysed in RLT buffer, RNA was extracted with DNase-treated RNeasy Micro or Mini kits, with the choice depending on cell number. Each cell subset was processed on its own to prevent cross-contamination, while patient and healthy donor samples were processed together. The immunoSEQ multiplex PCR was used to amplify TCRB sequences from cDNA, generating 87-bp fragments that spanned the CDR3 region. The amplicons were sequenced using the Illumina HiSeq platform. The authors' pipeline ran thus. Synthetic template baselines were used to correct PCR bias computationally, reads within Hamming distance 2 were collapsed together, and singletons that could not be merged were discarded. By aligning reads against IMGT, V, D and J genes, CDR3 length, and insertions or deletions at six rearrangement sites were assigned. Within each subset, clonotype counts were normalized to the number of sorted cells before true diversity and Gini coefficients were calculated with the tcR R package. The overlap coefficient, calculated on TCRB nucleotide sequences, was used to measure repertoire sharing. Out-of-frame TCRB sequences from naive cells were analyzed as a proxy for the pre-selection repertoire. TCRdb re-hosts the immuneACCESS table, in-frame sequences only. Its copies lack some clones; in the studies checked, an unresolved V gene accounts for under half of them, and the cause for the rest is not known. V and J calls and clone size follow that table, whereas D and trimming were derived from the DNA. A total of about 660,000 clones appear in this sample, more than 13% of them only once. The ten largest make up approximately 0.039% of the sample.

This record comes from a study of beta chain features in type 1 diabetes (dated by TCRdb to between 2017 and 2018). For the study in its entirety: Mean age, gender distribution, total cell number and subset yield were not different between patients and healthy donors. Regulatory and stem cell-like memory subsets were isolated from only 8 patients and roughly 8 healthy donors, whereas naive and central memory subsets came from all 28 donors. Across all samples, 107,917,701 sorted cells were examined, and cell number per subset correlated strongly with RNA yield. In the study, recently diagnosed type 1 diabetes patients and matched healthy donors were compared on the TCRB repertoires of their sorted circulating CD4+ T cell subsets.

From each donor, a single peripheral blood sample of 100 to 150 mL on average was drawn into heparinised tubes. A BD FACSAria II was used to sort naive, central memory, regulatory and stem cell-like memory CD4+ T cells with a panel that included CD45RO, CCR7, CD25, CD127, CD95 and CD27. Every sorted population had a purity above 95%. PBMCs were isolated right away by Lymphoprep density gradient centrifugation and were stained directly, without culture. So that batch effects would be minimized, each experiment stained and sorted samples in pairs, pairing one healthy donor with one patient. Study-wide conclusions, independent of this receptor: A moderate but significant shortening of TCRB CDR3 length was observed in type 1 diabetes patients in all four CD4+ subsets. PCR might favor shorter templates, but patient and control samples were amplified and corrected together, so any skew would affect both groups equally. Naive, central memory and regulatory TCRB repertoires appeared more similar among patients than among healthy donors. At VDJ recombination sites, patients with type 1 diabetes made fewer insertions and deleted more nucleotides, a pattern implying thymic rearrangement abnormalities. Because cDNA rather than genomic DNA was sequenced, highly expressing activated cells could have been over-represented, although no difference in activation and CD3 levels was found between groups. Because the HLA sub-analyses included only small numbers of individuals, any influence of HLA type on TCRB rearrangement was left unresolved.

The CDR3 spans 14 residues, from the cysteine through the phenylalanine. Only the CDR3 part of the read is kept: 42 bases, read in frame from the first base. The junction shows trimming of 4 bases on V and 2 bases on J, and the gene matches do not reach 5 bases of it. CDR1 SGHRS and CDR2 YFSETQ are derived from the germline V gene. The V gene is TRBV5-1 and the J gene is TRBJ2-5; TRBD1 matches 7 bases in the middle. The source is a man younger than 35 with type 1 diabetes. The material sequenced was naive CD4+ T cells from blood. The cell subset or site label of this sample denotes: true naive CD4+ T cells. In nucleotide form, the sequence is TGCGCCAGCAGCAGGGACAGCCTGCAAGAGACCCAGTACTTC. This yields the protein CASSRDSLQETQYF. Beyond the CDR3, the reference TRBV5-1 and TRBJ2-5 genes provide the residues; the full variable domain reads: KAGVTQTPRYLIKTRGQQVTLSCSPISGHRSVSWYQQTPGQGLQFLFEYFSETQRNKGNFPGRFSGRQFSNSRSEMNVSTLELGDSALYLCASSRDSLQETQYFGPGTRLLVL.